This T cell receptor (beta chain) was sequenced during a study of shared clonotypes between healthy human individuals. About the study: There were three CD4 naive, three CD4 memory, two CD8 naive and one CD8 memory plates per donor.

About this clone itself: Antigen: not known.

The CDR3 runs 14 residues. Germline V gives CDR1 SGHNT, CDR2 YENEEA. The ends lost 5 bases at V and 4 bases at J; junction bases unmatched: 3. In the authors' methods: ImmunoSEQ supplied junction-only sequences lacking quality scores, so filtering was different. TCRdb's copy holds only in-frame clones and misses some; the assay was immunoSEQ multiplex PCR. That table is the source of V, J and clone size, and D and trimming were worked out from the DNA. There are more than 400,000 clones in the sample; about 96% occur only once, and about 0.06% lies in the top ten. Study results and limitations: Naive subsets tended to show greater estimated richness than memory subsets. Clonotypes which were not shared had lower generation probabilities than clonotypes that all four donors shared.

This TCR was sampled from a woman aged 25-40 years in good health. What was sequenced was naive CD4+ T cells sorted from blood. The subset: CD45RA+ positively selected. The chain has TRBV11-3 and TRBJ2-1; 9 nucleotides align to TRBD1. Here the CDR3 reads CASSRQGGYNEQFF. The CDR3 DNA follows: TGTGCCAGCAGCCGACAGGGGGGATACAATGAGCAGTTCTTC.